The sample holds one count of the clone carrying this TCR beta chain. The sample originates from a study of blood T cell repertoires in COVID-19. The table came from immunoSEQ multiplex PCR; TCRdb's copy has only in-frame clones and leaves some out. The sample has some 340,000 clones, roughly nine tenths seen once. V lost 0 bases, J lost 7 bases, and 10 bases stayed unmatched. The CDR3 spans 19 residues. From germline, CDR1 is MGHRA and CDR2 YSYEKL. Enrolled through a virtual design, the participants were between about 18 and 100 years of age and came from under 25 US areas. V gene TRBV4-1 combines with J gene TRBJ2-1, with 15 bases fitting TRBD2. This clonotype was obtained from a woman aged 25 to 39 who had been exposed to COVID-19. Sequenced sample: PBMCs or T cells enriched from blood (not recorded which). The CDR3 loop reads CASSQEGLAGGPSWNEQFF. CDR3 nucleotides: TGCGCCAGCAGCCAAGAAGGACTAGCGGGGGGGCCAAGTTGGAATGAGCAGTTCTTC.